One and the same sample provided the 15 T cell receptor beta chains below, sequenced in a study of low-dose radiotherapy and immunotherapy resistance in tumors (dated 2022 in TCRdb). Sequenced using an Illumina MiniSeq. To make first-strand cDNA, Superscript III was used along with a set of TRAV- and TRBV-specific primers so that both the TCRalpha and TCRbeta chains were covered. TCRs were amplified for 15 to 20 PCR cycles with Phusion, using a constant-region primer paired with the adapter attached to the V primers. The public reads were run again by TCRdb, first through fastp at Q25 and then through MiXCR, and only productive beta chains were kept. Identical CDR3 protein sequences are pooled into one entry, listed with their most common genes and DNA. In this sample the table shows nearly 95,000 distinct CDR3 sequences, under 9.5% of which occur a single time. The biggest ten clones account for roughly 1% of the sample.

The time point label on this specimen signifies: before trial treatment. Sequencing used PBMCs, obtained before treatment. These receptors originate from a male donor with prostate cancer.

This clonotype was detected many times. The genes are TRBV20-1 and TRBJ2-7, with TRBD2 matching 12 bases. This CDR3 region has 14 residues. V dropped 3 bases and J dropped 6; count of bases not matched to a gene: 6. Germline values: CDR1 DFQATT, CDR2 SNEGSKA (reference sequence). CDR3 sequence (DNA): TGCAGTGCTAGCGCGACTAGCGGGAGATCCGAGCAGTACTTC. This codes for CSASATSGRSEQYF.

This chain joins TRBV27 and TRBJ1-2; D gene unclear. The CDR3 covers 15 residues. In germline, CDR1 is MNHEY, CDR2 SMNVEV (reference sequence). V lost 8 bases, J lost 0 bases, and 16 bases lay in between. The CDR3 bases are TGTGCCAGCTCGCGGTCGGATTTGGCTAACTATGGCTACACCTTC. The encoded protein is CASSRSDLANYGYTF.

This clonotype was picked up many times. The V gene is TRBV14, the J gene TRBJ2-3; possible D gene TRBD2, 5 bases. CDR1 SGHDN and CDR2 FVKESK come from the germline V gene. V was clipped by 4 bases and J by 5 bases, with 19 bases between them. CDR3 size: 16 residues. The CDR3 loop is CASSPPRATRVDTQYF. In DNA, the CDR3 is TGTGCCAGCAGCCCCCCCCGGGCGACGAGGGTAGATACGCAGTATTTT.

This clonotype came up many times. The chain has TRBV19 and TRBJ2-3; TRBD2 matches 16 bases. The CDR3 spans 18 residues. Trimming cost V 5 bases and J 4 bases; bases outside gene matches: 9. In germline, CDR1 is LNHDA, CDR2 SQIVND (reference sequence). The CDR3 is CASSVSGTSGRAADTQYF. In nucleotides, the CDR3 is TGTGCCAGTAGTGTTTCCGGGACTAGCGGGAGGGCGGCAGATACGCAGTATTTT.

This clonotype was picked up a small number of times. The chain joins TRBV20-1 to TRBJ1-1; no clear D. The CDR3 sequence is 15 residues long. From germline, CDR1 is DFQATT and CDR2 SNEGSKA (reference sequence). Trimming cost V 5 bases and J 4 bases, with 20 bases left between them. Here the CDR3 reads CSAYGNRFGGTEAFF. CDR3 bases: TGCAGTGCTTACGGAAACCGGTTCGGAGGCACTGAAGCTTTCTTT.

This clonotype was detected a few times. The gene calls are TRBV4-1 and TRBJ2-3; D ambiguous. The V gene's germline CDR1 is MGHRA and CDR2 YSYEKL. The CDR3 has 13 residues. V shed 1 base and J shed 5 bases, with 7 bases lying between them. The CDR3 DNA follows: TGCGCCAGCAGCCAAGGAAACCAAGATACGCAGTATTTT. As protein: CASSQGNQDTQYF.

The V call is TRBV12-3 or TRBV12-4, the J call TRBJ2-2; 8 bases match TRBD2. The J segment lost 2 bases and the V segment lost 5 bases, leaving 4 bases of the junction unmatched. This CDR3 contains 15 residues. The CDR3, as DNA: TGTGCCAGCAGTCCAGCGGGAGTTAACACCGGGGAGCTGTTTTTT. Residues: CASSPAGVNTGELFF.

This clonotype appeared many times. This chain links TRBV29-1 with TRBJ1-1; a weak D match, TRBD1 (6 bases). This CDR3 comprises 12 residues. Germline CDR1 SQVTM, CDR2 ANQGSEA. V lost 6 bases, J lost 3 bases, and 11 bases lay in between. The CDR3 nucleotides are TGCAGCGTAAAGACAGGAGACACTGAAGCTTTCTTT. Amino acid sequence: CSVKTGDTEAFF.

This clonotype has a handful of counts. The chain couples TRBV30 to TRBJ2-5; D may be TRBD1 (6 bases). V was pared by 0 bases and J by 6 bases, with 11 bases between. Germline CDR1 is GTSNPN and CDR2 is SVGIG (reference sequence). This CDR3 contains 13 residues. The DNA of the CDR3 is TGTGCCTGGAGTGTGGGTCAGGGGAAGACCCAGTACTTC. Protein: CAWSVGQGKTQYF.

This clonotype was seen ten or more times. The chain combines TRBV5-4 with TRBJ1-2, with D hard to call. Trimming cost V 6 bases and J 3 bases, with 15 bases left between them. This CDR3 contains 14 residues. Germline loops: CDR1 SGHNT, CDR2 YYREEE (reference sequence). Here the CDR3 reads CASTGGRGDYGYTF. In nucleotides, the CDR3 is TGTGCCAGCACCGGAGGTCGGGGTGACTATGGCTACACCTTC.

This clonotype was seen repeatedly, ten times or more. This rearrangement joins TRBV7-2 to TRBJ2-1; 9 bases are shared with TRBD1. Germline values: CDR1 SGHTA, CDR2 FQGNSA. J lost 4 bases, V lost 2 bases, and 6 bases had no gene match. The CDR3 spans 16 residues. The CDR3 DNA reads TGTGCCAGCAGCTTACGGGGGACAGGGTATTACAATGAGCAGTTCTTC. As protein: CASSLRGTGYYNEQFF.

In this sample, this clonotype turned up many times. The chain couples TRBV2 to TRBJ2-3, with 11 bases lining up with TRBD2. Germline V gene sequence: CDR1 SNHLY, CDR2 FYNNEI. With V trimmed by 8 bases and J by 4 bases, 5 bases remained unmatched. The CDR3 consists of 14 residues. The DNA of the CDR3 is TGTGCCAGCGCGGTTAGCGGGAGGGCAGATACGCAGTATTTT. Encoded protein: CASAVSGRADTQYF.

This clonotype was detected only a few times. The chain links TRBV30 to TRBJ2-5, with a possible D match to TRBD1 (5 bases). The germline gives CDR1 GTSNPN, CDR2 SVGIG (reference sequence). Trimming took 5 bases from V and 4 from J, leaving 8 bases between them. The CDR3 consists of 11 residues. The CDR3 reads CAWGRGETQYF. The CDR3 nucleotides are TGTGCCTGGGGTAGGGGAGAGACCCAGTACTTC.

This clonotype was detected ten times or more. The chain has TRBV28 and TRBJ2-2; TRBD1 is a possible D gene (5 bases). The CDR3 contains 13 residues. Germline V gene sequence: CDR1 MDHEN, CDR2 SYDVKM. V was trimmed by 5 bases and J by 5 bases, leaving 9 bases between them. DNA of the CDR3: TGTGCCAGCAGTCTGGGGCTGACCGGGGAGCTGTTTTTT. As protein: CASSLGLTGELFF.

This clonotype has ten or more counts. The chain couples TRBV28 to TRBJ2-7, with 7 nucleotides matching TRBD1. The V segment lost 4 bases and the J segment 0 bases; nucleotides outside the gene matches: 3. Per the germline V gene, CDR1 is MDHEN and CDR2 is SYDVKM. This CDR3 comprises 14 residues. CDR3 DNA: TGTGCCAGCAGTTCGGGACAGAGCTCCTACGAGCAGTACTTC. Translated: CASSSGQSSYEQYF.